This T cell receptor (beta chain) was found in a study of blood T cells in healthy people across ages. Points from the study as a whole: Naive CD4+ cells and diversity were both higher in long-lived donors than in aged donors. In these data, TCR beta diversity tracked strongly with naive T cell percentage. Diversity of TCR beta per million T cells declined in a roughly linear way with age.

Notes on this clonotype: Antigen: not known.

It was with a sample-barcoded 5' primer and a J-beta primer mix that a second PCR of about 7 to 12 cycles was run. TCRdb itself ran the 5' RACE reads through MiXCR, one entry per CDR3 protein. The profile shows around 1.5 million distinct CDR3 sequences, 42% of them singletons. Each sample yielded at least 5.5 micrograms of PBMC total RNA. V lost 6 bases and J 5 bases, leaving 16 bases between the germline ends. This CDR3 has 14 amino acids. Looked up from germline, CDR1 is SNHLY and CDR2 is FYNNEI. The chain carries TRBV2 and TRBJ2-5; D call uncertain. Sequences were obtained from blood. The clonotype was recovered from a woman aged 18-29 years in good health. The CDR3 nucleotides read TGTGCCAGCAGGGCTGTGGGCAGACTGGAGACCCAGTACTTC. Protein product: CASRAVGRLETQYF.